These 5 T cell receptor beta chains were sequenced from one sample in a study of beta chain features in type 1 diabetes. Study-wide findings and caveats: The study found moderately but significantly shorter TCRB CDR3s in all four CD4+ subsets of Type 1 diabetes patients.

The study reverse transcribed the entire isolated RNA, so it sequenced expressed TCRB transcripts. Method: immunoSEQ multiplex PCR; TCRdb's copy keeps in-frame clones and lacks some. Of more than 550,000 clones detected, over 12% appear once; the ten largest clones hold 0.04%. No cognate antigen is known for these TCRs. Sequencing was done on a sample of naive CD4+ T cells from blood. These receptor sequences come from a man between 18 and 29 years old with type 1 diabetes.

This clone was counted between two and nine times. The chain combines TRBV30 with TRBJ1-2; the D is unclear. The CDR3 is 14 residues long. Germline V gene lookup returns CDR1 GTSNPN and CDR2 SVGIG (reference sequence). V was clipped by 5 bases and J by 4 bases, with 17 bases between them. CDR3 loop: CAWGEAALSYGYTF. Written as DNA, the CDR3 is TGTGCCTGGGGGGAGGCAGCCCTATCCTATGGCTACACCTTC.

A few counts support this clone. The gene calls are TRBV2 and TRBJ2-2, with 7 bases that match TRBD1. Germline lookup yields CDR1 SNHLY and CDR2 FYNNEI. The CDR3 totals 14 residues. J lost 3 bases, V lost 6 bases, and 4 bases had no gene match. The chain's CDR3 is CASSYDRDTGELFF. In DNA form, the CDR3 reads TGTGCCAGCAGCTACGACAGGGACACCGGGGAGCTGTTTTTT.

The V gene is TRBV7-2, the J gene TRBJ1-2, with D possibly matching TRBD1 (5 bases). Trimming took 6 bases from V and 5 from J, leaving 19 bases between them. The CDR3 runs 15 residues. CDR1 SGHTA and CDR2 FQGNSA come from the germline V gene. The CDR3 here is CASRAWDARSYGYTF. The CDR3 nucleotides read TGTGCCAGCAGGGCCTGGGACGCGAGGTCTTATGGCTACACCTTC.

The CDR3 coding sequence is TGCAGCGTTGAGGGGGGAAACTACGAGCAGTACTTC. It encodes CSVEGGNYEQYF. The genes are TRBV29-1 and TRBJ2-7; weak D call: TRBD2 (6 bases). Germline loops: CDR1 SQVTM, CDR2 ANQGSEA. Trimming removed 3 bases from V and 3 bases from J, with 9 bases in between. The CDR3 loop spans 12 amino acids.

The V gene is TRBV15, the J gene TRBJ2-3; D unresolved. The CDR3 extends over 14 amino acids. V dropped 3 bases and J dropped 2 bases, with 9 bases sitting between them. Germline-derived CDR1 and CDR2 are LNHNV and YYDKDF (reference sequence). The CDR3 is CATSRGLLTDTQYF. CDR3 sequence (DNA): TGTGCCACCAGCAGGGGTCTCCTCACAGATACGCAGTATTTT.